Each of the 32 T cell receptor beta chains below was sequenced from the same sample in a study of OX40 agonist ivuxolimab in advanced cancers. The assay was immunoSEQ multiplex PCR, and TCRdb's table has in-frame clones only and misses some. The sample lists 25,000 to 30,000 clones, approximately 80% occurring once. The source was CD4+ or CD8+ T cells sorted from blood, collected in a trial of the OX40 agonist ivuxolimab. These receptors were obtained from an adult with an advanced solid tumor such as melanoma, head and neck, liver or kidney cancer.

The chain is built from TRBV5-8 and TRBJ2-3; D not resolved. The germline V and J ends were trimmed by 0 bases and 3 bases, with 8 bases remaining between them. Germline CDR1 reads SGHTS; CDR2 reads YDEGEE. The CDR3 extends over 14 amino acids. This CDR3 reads CASSLAGNTDTQYF. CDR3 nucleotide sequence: TGTGCCAGCAGCTTGGCTGGGAATACAGATACGCAGTATTTT.

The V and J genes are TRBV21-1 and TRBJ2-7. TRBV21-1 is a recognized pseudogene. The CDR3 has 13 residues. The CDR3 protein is CASSKMTDYEQYF. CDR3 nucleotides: TGTGCCAGCAGCAAAATGACCGACTACGAGCAGTACTTC.

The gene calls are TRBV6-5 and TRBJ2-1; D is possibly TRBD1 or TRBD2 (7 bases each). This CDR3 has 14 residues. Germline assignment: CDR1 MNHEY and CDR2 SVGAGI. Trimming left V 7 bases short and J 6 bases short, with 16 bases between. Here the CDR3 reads CASTLGGGPNEQFF. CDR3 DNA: TGTGCCAGCACCCTGGGAGGGGGCCCCAATGAGCAGTTCTTC.

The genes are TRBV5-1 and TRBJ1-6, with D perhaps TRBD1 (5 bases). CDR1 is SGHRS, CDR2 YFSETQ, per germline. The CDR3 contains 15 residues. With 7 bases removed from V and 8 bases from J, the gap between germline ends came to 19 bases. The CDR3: CASQQGAGTDSPLHF. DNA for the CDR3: TGCGCCAGCCAGCAGGGTGCAGGGACGGATTCACCCCTCCACTTT.

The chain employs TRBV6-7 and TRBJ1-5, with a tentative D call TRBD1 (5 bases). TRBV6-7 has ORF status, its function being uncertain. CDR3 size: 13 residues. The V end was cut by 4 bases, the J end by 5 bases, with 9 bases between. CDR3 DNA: TGTGCCAGCAGTTGGGGGGGGGATCAGCCCCAGCATTTT. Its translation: CASSWGGDQPQHF.

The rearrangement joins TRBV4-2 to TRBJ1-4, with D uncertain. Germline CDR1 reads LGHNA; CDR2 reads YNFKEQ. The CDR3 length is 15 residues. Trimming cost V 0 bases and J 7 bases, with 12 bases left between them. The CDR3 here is CASSQDGQLGEKLFF. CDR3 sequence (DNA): TGTGCCAGCAGCCAAGATGGGCAGCTGGGTGAAAAACTGTTTTTT.

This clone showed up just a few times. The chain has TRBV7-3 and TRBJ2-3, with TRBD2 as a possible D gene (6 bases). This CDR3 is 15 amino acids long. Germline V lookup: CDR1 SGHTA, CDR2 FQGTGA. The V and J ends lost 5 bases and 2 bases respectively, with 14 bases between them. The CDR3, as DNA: TGTGCCAGCAGCGGTTCTGAGGGACTCACAGATACGCAGTATTTT. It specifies CASSGSEGLTDTQYF.

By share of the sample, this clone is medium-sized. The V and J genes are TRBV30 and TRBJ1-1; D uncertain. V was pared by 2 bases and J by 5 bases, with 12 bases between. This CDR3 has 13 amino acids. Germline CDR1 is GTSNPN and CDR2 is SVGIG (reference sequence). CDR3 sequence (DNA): TGTGCCTGGAGTATGGCAGGCGGAACTGAAGCTTTCTTT. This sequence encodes CAWSMAGGTEAFF.

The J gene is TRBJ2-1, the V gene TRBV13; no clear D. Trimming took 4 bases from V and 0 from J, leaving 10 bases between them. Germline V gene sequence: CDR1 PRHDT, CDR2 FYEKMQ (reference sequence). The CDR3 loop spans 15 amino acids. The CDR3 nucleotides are TGTGCCAGCAGCTCTCCAGAGAGCTCCTACAATGAGCAGTTCTTC. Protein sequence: CASSSPESSYNEQFF.

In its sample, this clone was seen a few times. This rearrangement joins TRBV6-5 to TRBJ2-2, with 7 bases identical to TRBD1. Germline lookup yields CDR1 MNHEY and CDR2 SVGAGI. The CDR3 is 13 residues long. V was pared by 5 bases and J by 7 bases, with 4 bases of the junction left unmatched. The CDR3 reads CASSDRVGGELFF. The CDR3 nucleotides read TGTGCCAGCAGTGACAGGGTTGGCGGGGAGCTGTTTTTT.

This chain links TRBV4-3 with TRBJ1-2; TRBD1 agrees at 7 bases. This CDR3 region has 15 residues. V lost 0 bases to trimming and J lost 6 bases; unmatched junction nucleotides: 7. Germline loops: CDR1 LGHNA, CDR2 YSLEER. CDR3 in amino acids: CASSQDSPRGNGYTF. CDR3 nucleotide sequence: TGCGCCAGCAGCCAAGATTCACCCAGGGGGAATGGCTACACCTTC.

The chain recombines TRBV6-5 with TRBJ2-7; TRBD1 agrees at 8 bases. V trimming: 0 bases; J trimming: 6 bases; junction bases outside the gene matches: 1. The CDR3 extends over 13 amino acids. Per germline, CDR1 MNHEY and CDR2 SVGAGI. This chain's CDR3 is CASSYSDRGEQYF. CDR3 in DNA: TGTGCCAGCAGTTACTCAGACAGGGGCGAGCAGTACTTC.

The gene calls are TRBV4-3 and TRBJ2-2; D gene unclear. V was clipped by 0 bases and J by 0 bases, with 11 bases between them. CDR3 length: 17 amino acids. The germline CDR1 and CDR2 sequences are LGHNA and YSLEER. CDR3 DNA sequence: TGCGCCAGCAGCCAAGATGTCGGCGCCGCGAACACCGGGGAGCTGTTTTTT. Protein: CASSQDVGAANTGELFF.

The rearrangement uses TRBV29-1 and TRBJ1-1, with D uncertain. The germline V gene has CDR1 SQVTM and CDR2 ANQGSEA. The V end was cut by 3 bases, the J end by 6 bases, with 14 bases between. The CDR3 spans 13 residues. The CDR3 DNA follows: TGCAGCGTTGAGAGGGAGGCCGGTGCTGAAGCTTTCTTT. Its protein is CSVEREAGAEAFF.

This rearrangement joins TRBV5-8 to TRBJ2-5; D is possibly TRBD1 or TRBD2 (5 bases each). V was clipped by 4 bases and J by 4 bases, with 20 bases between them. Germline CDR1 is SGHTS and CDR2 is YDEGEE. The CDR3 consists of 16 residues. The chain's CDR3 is CASSQEWVGGGETQYF. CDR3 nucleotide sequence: TGTGCCAGCAGCCAGGAATGGGTTGGTGGGGGAGAGACCCAGTACTTC.

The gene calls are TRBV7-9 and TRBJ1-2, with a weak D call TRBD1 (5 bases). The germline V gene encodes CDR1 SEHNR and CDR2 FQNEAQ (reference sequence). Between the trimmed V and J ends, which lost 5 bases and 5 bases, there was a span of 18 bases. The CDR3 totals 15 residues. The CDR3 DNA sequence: TGTGCCAGCAGCGACTCGGCGGGACGGGCGTATGGCTACACCTTC. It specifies CASSDSAGRAYGYTF.

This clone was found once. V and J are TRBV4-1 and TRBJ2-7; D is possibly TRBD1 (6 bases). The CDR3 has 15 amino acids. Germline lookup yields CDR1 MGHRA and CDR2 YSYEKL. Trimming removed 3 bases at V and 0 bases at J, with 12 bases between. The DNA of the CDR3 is TGCGCCAGCAGCCACTTGACAGGCAGCTCCTACGAGCAGTACTTC. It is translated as CASSHLTGSSYEQYF.

The CDR3 protein is CASSERGSVWDEQYF. CDR3 nucleotide sequence: TGTGCCAGCTCAGAGAGGGGATCCGTCTGGGACGAGCAGTACTTC. The chain is built from TRBV9 and TRBJ2-7; tentatively, D is TRBD1 or TRBD2 (5 bases each). Germline V gives CDR1 SGDLS, CDR2 YYNGEE. V was pared by 7 bases and J by 5 bases, with 22 bases between. The CDR3 has 15 residues.

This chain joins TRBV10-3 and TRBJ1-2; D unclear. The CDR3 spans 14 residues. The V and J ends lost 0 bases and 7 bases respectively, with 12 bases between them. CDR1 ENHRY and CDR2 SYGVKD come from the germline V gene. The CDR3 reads CAISESGQVSGYTF. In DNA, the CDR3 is TGTGCCATCAGTGAGTCAGGGCAGGTATCTGGCTACACCTTC.

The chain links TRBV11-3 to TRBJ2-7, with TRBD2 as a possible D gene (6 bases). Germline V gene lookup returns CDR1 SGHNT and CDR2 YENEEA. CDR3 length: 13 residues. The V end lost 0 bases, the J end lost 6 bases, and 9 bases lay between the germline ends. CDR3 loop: CASSLDPGSEQYF. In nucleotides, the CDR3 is TGTGCCAGCAGCTTAGATCCCGGGAGCGAGCAGTACTTC.

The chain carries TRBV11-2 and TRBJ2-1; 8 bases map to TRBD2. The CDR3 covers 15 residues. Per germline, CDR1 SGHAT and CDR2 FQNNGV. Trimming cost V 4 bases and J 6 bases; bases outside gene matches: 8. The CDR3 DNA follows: TGTGCCAGCAGCTCGGCGCTGGGACTAGGCAATGAGCAGTTCTTC. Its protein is CASSSALGLGNEQFF.

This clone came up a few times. CDR3 residues: CASSWILSGANVLTF. CDR3 bases: TGTGCCAGCAGTTGGATACTCTCTGGGGCCAACGTCCTGACTTTC. The rearrangement uses TRBV6-1 and TRBJ2-6; D is undetermined. The CDR3 runs to 15 residues. Germline CDR1 is MNHNS and CDR2 is SASEGT. V lost 5 bases, J lost 0 bases, and 8 bases lay in between.

CDR3 in amino acids: CSVSRTGSSEKLFF. The CDR3 DNA follows: TGCAGCGTTTCCCGGACAGGGTCCAGTGAAAAACTGTTTTTT. The chain couples TRBV29-1 to TRBJ1-4, with TRBD1 identical over 8 bases. The CDR3 sequence is 14 residues long. CDR1 is SQVTM and CDR2 is ANQGSEA in the germline V gene. Trimming at V came to 5 bases and at J to 7 bases, leaving 9 bases not matched to a gene. The full variable domain, with the rest looked up from reference TRBV29-1 and TRBJ1-4, is SAVISQKPSRDICQRGTSLTIQCQVDSQVTMMFWYRQQPGQSLTLIATANQGSEATYESGFVIDKFPISRPNLTFSTLTVSNMSPEDSSIYLCSVSRTGSSEKLFFGSGTQLSVL.

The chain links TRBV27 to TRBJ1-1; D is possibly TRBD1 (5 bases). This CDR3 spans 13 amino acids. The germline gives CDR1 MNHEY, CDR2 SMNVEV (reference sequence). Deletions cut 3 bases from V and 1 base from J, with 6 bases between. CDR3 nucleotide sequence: TGTGCCAGCAGTTTTCAGGGGAACACTGAAGCTTTCTTT. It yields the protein CASSFQGNTEAFF.

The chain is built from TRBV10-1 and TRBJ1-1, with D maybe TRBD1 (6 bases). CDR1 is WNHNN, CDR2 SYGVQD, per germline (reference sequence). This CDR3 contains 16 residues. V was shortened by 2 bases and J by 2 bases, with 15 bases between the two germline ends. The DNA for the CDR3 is TGCGCCAGCAGTGAGGTGGCCCGGACAGACAACACTGAAGCTTTCTTT. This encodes CASSEVARTDNTEAFF.

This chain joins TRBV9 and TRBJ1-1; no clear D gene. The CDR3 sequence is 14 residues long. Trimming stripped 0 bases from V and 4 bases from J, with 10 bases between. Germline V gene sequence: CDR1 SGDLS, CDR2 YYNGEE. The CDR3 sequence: CASSVAYRFTEAFF. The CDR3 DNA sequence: TGTGCCAGCAGCGTAGCTTACAGATTCACTGAAGCTTTCTTT.

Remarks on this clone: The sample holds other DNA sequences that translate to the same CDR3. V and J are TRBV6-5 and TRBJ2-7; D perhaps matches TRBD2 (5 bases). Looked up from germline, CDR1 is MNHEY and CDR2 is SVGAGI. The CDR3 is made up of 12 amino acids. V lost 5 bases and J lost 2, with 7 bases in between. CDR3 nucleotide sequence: TGTGCCAGCAGTCCCGGGACCTACGAGCAGTACTTC. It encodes CASSPGTYEQYF.

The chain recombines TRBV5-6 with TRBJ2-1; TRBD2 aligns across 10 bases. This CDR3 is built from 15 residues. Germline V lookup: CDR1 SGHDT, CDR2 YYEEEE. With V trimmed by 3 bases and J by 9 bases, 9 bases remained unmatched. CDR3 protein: CASSWGTSVMSEQFF. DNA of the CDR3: TGTGCCAGCAGCTGGGGGACTAGCGTAATGAGTGAGCAGTTCTTC.

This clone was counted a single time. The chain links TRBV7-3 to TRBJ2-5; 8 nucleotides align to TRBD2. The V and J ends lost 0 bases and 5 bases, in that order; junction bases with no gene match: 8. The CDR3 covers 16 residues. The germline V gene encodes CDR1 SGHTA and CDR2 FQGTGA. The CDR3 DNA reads TGTGCCAGCAGCTTAACGCCAGCGGGGGTTGGTGAGACCCAGTACTTC. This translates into CASSLTPAGVGETQYF. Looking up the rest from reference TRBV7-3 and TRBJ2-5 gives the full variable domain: GAGVSQTPSNKVTEKGKYVELRCDPISGHTALYWYRQSLGQGPEFLIYFQGTGAADDSGLPNDRFFAVRPEGSVSTLKIQRTERGDSAVYLCASSLTPAGVGETQYFGPGTRLLVL.

CDR3 sequence: CASSFRGGTDTQYF. CDR3 DNA sequence: TGTGCCAGCAGTTTCCGGGGGGGCACAGATACGCAGTATTTT. J is TRBJ2-3 and V is TRBV28; 7 bases are shared with TRBD2. The V and J ends lost 3 bases and 1 base, in that order; junction bases with no gene match: 1. Germline V lookup: CDR1 MDHEN, CDR2 SYDVKM. The CDR3 length is 14 residues.

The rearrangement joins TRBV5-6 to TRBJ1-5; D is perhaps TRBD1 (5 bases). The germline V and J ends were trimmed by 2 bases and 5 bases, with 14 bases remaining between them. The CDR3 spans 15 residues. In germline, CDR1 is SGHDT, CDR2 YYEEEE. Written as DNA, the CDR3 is TGTGCCAGCAGCTTAGGCGGAGGGGATCATCAGCCCCAGCATTTT. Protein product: CASSLGGGDHQPQHF.

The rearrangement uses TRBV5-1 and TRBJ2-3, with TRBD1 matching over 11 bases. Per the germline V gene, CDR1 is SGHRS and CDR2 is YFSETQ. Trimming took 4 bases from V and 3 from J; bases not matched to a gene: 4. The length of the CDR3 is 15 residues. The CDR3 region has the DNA TGCGCCAGCAGCGGCCGGGACAGGGGGACAGATACGCAGTATTTT. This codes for CASSGRDRGTDTQYF.